This T cell receptor (beta chain) was sequenced for a study of Ad26.COV2.S vaccination and SARS-CoV-2 variants. About the study: Intramuscular Ad26.COV2.S doses were given once or twice, 56 days apart. Study-level points and caveats: Vaccine and placebo groups showed comparable non-spike TCR breadth.

The method was immunoSEQ multiplex PCR; TCRdb's version includes in-frame clones alone and lacks a portion of them. The top ten hold more than 2.5% of the sample, which has over 250,000 clones, 80% to 90% seen once. Indicated treatment: about 20 received Ad26.COV2.S at low or high dose, single or two shots; 5 received placebo; per-sample allocation not given. Sampling occurred on day 63 after the first vaccine or placebo injection. Boston supplied an adult donor aged 18-55 years. This clone was counted a single time. As yet, its antigen is unknown. CDR1 and CDR2 (germline): MGHRA, YSYEKL. The CDR3 spans 17 residues. The junction had 8 bases not matched to a gene; V was cut back by 0 bases and J by 6 bases.

The TCR sequence derives from a person between 18 and 60 years old who received the Ad26.COV2.S COVID-19 vaccine or a placebo. The material was peripheral blood, obtained in a trial of Ad26.COV2.S vaccine versus placebo. The chain recombines TRBV4-1 with TRBJ1-5; 10 nucleotides agree with TRBD1. The CDR3 spells CASSQDMGQGYGQPQHF. The CDR3 DNA sequence: TGCGCCAGCAGCCAAGATATGGGACAGGGGTACGGTCAGCCCCAGCATTTT.